The next 6 T cell receptor beta chains were all read from a single sample in a study of T cell repertoires in cytomegalovirus infection. From the reads, TCRdb called clonotypes with MiXCR, one entry per CDR3 protein. The data show 400,000 or so distinct CDR3 sequences, 15% to 20% seen once. The sequenced sample was PBMCs. The origin of the receptors is a human donor in good health (CMV status not recorded). Some clones in this sample may be carry-over from other donors' samples.

This clonotype has more than one count but fewer than ten. The V gene is TRBV7-2, the J gene TRBJ2-1, with 8 bases fitting TRBD2. CDR3 length equals 15 residues. The germline V gene has CDR1 SGHTA and CDR2 FQGNSA. The trim removed 1 base at V and 6 bases at J, leaving 5 bases unmatched. CDR3 nucleotides: TGTGCCAGCAGCTTAGGAAGCGGGAGAGGCAATGAGCAGTTCTTC. Translation gives CASSLGSGRGNEQFF.

This clonotype was picked up a small number of times. This sequence joins TRBV19 and TRBJ2-1; D is unclear. CDR3 length: 12 residues. Trimming left V 3 bases short and J 8 bases short, with 8 bases between. Germline CDR1 LNHDA, CDR2 SQIVND (reference sequence). The CDR3 sequence is CASSIFGYEQFF. Written as DNA, the CDR3 is TGTGCCAGTAGTATTTTCGGATATGAGCAGTTCTTC.

This clonotype was detected only a few times. The DNA of the CDR3 is TGTGCCAGCAGTTCTTACTCGGACCGACGCCGGGAGACCCAGTACTTC. As protein: CASSSYSDRRRETQYF. The chain is built from TRBV28 and TRBJ2-5; D is unresolved. Per the germline V gene, CDR1 is MDHEN and CDR2 is SYDVKM. This CDR3 comprises 16 residues. Between the trimmed V and J ends, which lost 4 bases and 5 bases, there was a span of 20 bases.

This CDR3 is CAISERLAGGRYEQYF. The CDR3 DNA is TGTGCCATCAGTGAGAGGCTCGCGGGGGGGCGGTACGAGCAGTACTTC. This chain uses TRBV10-3 with TRBJ2-7; 9 bases agree with TRBD2. CDR1 ENHRY and CDR2 SYGVKD come from the germline V gene. The CDR3 is 16 amino acids. The V gene end was trimmed by 2 bases and the J gene end by 4 bases; junction bases not matched to a gene: 9.

Ten or more counts support this clonotype. The rearrangement joins TRBV7-2 to TRBJ1-1; D unresolved. The CDR3 is 15 residues long. Germline V gives CDR1 SGHTA, CDR2 FQGNSA. The ends were cut back, 6 bases at V and 1 base at J, with 15 bases in the middle. The CDR3 here is CASRPRWVRNTEAFF. The CDR3, as DNA: TGTGCCAGCAGACCCAGATGGGTACGGAACACTGAAGCTTTCTTT. Filled out from reference TRBV7-2 and TRBJ1-1, the complete variable domain reads GAGVSQSPSNKVTEKGKDVELRCDPISGHTALYWYRQSLGQGLEFLIYFQGNSAPDKSGLPSDRFSAERTGGSVSTLTIQRTQQEDSAVYLCASRPRWVRNTEAFFGQGTRLTVV.

A few counts support this clonotype. The chain recombines TRBV7-9 with TRBJ1-1; D not certain. CDR1 SEHNR and CDR2 FQNEAQ come from the germline V gene (reference sequence). The CDR3 consists of 15 residues. Trimming pared 4 bases from V and 5 bases from J, leaving 17 bases between. CDR3 in amino acids: CASSSTTGLGTEAFF. The CDR3 nucleotides are TGTGCCAGCAGCTCCACGACGGGCCTTGGTACTGAAGCTTTCTTT.